This TCR beta chain was found in a study of blood T cell repertoires in COVID-19. V lost 6 bases to trimming and J lost 3 bases, with 5 bases between them. Per germline, CDR1 MNHEY and CDR2 SVGAGI. This CDR3 contains 11 residues. Profiling relied on immunoSEQ multiplex PCR, and the TCRdb table lists in-frame clones only, not all of them. Among about 130,000 clones listed, approximately 85% were seen once. The chain carries TRBV6-5 and TRBJ1-1; D unresolved. The material sequenced was peripheral blood. This clonotype was obtained from a human donor in a cohort sampled during active COVID-19. The DNA for the CDR3 is TGTGCCAGCAGAACACACACTGAAGCTTTCTTT. Translation gives CASRTHTEAFF.